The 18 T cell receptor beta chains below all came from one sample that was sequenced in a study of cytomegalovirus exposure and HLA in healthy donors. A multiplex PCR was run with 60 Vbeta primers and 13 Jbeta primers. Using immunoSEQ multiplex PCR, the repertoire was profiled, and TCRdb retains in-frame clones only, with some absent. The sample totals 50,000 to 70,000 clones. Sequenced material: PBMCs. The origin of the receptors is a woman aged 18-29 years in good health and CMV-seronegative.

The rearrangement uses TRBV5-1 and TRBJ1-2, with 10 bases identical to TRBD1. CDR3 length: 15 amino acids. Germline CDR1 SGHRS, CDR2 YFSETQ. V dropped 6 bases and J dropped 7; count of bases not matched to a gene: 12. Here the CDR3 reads CASTRDGTGATGYTF. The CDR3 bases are TGCGCCAGCACCCGGGACGGGACAGGGGCAACTGGCTACACCTTC.

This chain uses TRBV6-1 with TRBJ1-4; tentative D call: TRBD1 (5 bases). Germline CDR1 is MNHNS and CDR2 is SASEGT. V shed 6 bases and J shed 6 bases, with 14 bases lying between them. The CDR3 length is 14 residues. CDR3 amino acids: CASRSGGIDEKLFF. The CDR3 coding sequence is TGTGCCAGCAGGTCCGGGGGGATTGATGAAAAACTGTTTTTT.

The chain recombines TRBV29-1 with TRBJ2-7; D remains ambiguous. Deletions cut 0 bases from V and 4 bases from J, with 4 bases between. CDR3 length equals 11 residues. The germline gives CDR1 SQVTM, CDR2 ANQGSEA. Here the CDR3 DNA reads TGCAGCGTTGAAGATCAGTACGAGCAGTACTTC. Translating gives CSVEDQYEQYF.

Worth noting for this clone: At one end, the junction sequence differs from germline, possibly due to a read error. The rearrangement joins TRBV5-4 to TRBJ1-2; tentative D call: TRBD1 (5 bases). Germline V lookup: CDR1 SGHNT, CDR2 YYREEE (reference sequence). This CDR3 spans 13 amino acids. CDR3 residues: CASSLAGVVGYTF. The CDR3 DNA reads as TGTGCCAGCAGTTTGGCGGGGGTAGTAGGCTACACCTTC.

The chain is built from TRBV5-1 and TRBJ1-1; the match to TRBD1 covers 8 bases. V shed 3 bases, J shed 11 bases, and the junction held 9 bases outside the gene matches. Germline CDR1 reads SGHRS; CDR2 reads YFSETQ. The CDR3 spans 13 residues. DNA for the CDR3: TGCGCCAGCAGCTCGGACGGGACAGGTTGGGCTTTCTTT. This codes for CASSSDGTGWAFF.

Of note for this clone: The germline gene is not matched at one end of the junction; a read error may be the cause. The CDR3 here is CATGERQPQHF. The CDR3 DNA sequence: TGCGCCACGGGGGAAAGGCAGCCCCAGCATTTT. The rearrangement links TRBV6-1 to TRBJ1-5, with a tentative D call TRBD1 (5 bases). The CDR3 length is 11 residues. The germline V gene has CDR1 MNHNS and CDR2 SASEGT.

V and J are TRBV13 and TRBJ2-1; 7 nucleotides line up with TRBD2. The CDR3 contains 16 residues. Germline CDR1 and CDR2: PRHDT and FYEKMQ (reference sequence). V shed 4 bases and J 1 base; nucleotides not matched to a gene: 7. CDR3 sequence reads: CASSSRLAESYNEQFF. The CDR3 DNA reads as TGTGCCAGCAGCTCACGACTAGCTGAATCCTACAATGAGCAGTTCTTC.

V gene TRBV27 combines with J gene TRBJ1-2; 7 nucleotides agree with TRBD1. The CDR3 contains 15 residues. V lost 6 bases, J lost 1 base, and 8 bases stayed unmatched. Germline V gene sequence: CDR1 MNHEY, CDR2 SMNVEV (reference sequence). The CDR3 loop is CASSADRWFNYGYTF. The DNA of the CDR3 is TGTGCCAGCAGCGCGGACAGGTGGTTTAACTATGGCTACACCTTC.

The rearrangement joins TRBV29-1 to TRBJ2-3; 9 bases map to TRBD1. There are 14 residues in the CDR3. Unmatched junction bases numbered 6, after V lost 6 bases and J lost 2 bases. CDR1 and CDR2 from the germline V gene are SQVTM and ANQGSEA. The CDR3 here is CSVATGGPTDTQYF. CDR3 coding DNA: TGCAGCGTGGCCACAGGGGGCCCCACAGATACGCAGTATTTT.

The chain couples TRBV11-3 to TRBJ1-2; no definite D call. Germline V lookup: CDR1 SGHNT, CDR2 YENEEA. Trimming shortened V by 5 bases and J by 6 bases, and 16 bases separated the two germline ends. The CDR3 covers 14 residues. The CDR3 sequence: CASSPSHSFDGYTF. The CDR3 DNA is TGTGCCAGCAGCCCAAGCCACAGTTTCGATGGCTACACCTTC. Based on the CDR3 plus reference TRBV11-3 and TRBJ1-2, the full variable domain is EAGVVQSPRYKIIEKKQPVAFWCNPISGHNTLYWYLQNLGQGPELLIRYENEEAVDDSQLPKDRFSAERLKGVDSTLKIQPAELGDSAVYLCASSPSHSFDGYTFGSGTRLTVV.

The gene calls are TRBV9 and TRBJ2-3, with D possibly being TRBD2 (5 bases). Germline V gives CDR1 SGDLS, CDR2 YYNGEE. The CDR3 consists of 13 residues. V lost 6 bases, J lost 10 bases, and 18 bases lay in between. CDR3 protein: CASTLISGGPQYF. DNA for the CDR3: TGTGCCAGCACGCTCATTTCCGGCGGGCCGCAGTATTTT. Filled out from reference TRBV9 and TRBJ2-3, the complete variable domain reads DSGVTQTPKHLITATGQRVTLRCSPRSGDLSVYWYQQSLDQGLQFLIQYYNGEERAKGNILERFSAQQFPDLHSELNLSSLELGDSALYFCASTLISGGPQYFGPGTRLTVL.

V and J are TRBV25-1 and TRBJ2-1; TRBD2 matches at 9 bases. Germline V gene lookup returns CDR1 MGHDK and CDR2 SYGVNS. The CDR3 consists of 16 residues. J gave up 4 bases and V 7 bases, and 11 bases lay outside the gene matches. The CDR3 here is CASTQIAGDLYNEQFF. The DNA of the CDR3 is TGTGCCAGCACCCAGATAGCGGGGGACTTGTACAATGAGCAGTTCTTC.

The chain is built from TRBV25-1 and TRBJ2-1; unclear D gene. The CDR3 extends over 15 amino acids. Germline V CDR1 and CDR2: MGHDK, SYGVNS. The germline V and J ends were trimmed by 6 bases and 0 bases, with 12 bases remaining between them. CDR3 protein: CASRLRGSSYNEQFF. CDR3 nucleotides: TGTGCCAGCAGACTTCGAGGAAGCTCCTACAATGAGCAGTTCTTC.

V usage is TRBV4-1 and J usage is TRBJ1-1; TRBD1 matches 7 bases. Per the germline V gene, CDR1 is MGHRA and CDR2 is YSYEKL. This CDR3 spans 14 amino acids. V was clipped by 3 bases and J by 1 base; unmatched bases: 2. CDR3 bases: TGCGCCAGCAGCCAGGGACAGAGGAACACTGAAGCTTTCTTT. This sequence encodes CASSQGQRNTEAFF.

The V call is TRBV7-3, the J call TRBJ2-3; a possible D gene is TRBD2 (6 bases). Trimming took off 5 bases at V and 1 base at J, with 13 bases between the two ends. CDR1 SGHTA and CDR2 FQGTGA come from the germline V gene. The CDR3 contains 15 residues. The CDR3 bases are TGTGCCAGCAGCCGGGGACTTACAGGCACAGATACGCAGTATTTT. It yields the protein CASSRGLTGTDTQYF.

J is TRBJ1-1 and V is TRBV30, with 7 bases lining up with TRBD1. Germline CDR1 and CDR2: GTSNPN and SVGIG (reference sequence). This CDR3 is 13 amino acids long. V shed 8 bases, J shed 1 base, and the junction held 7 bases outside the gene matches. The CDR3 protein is CAGWTGENTEAFF. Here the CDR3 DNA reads TGTGCCGGGTGGACAGGCGAGAACACTGAAGCTTTCTTT.

The CDR3 protein is CASSYLAGGSGELFF. DNA of the CDR3: TGTGCCAGCAGCTACCTAGCGGGGGGTAGCGGGGAGCTGTTTTTT. J is TRBJ2-2 and V is TRBV4-2; 11 bases are shared with TRBD2. Germline assignment: CDR1 LGHNA and CDR2 YNFKEQ. Trimming at V came to 5 bases and at J to 7 bases, leaving 6 bases not matched to a gene. The CDR3 runs 15 residues.

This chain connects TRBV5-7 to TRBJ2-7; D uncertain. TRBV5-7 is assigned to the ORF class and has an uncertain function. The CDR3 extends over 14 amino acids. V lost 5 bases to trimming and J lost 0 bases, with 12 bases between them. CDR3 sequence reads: CASRMLESSYEQYF. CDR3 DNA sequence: TGTGCCAGCAGGATGCTAGAGAGCTCCTACGAGCAGTACTTC.